The entry below gives a single T cell receptor beta chain sequence along with its context. Its antigen remains unknown. For repertoire sequencing, the TCR beta CDR3 regions were amplified from RNA transcripts. The first round was an RT-PCR with HTBI primers, and the second round was a multiplex PCR. TCRdb ran MiXCR on the multiplex PCR reads and lists one entry per CDR3 protein. Found here are 150,000 to 200,000 distinct CDR3 sequences, 30% to 45% of them singletons; the top ten hold over 7%. The data originate from a study of Graves' ophthalmopathy and Graves' hyperthyroidism. About the study: Pretreatment peripheral blood was obtained at initial diagnosis.

General study points: The model achieved over 60% sensitivity and about 76% specificity for ophthalmopathy progression.

Material: peripheral blood. This receptor was obtained from a man aged 25 to 40 with Graves' ophthalmopathy.

The CDR3 bases are TGTGCCTGGGACAGGGACCATAGCAATCAGCCCCAGCATTTT. Protein product: CAWDRDHSNQPQHF. The J gene is TRBJ1-5, the V gene TRBV30, with TRBD1 matching 7 bases. The length of the CDR3 is 14 residues. V gave up 5 bases and J gave up 0 bases; unmatched junction bases: 4. Germline V gene lookup returns CDR1 GTSNPN and CDR2 SVGIG (reference sequence).